These T cell receptor beta chains were read from a single sample in a study of shared clonotypes between healthy human individuals. Data came from immunoSEQ multiplex PCR; TCRdb stores just in-frame clones and leaves some out. Of approximately 350,000 clones detected, 74% appear once; the ten largest clones hold 9% to 12%. The sequenced sample consisted of memory CD4+ T cells sorted from blood. The source of these receptors is a man aged 25-40 years in good health. CDR3s include the opening cysteine and the closing phenylalanine or tryptophan. Clone size is not always given. Where it is, it says once, few, many or a class for expanded clones.

TRBV4-1,many,CASRQLAGEEKLFF
TRBV19,NA,CASSTTGDGRARETQYF
TRBV29-1,NA,CSVESGQGGEKLFF
TRBV30,few,CAWMGGSYEQYF
TRBV15,NA,CATSRDLDRNNQPQHF
TRBV9,NA,CASSPVSGANVLTF
TRBV19,NA,CASSIKPGTGAEQYF
TRBV18,NA,CASSPPGRVRAKNIQYF
TRBV19,NA,CASRTDRSTNEKLFF
TRBV4-2,NA,CASSQGDSGSWYEQYF
TRBV5-4,NA,CASSLADRGSYEQYF
TRBV5-1,NA,CASSLVSGQYTEAFF
TRBV5-1,many,CASRLDIYEQYF
TRBV19,NA,CASSRTVSYGYTF
TRBV29-1,few,CSVGQDMNTEAFF
TRBV6-5,NA,CASSEQGSEAFF
TRBV9,NA,CASSFGTSGSYEQYF
TRBV18,NA,CASSPLKGVQDGYTF
TRBV7-2,NA,CASSLESGAEQYF
TRBV4-2,NA,CASSQDPGQGTSEAFF
TRBV6-1,few,CASSERTGTKSSYEQYF
TRBV2,many,CASSVSSDLLGQFF
TRBV11-3,NA,CASSPNQAYNEQFF
TRBV7-9,once,CASSLRAVAGANVLTF
TRBV27,NA,CASSLLASADTQYF
TRBV7-9,once,CASRGSAGTGELFF
TRBV29-1,NA,CSVGTGNYGYTF
TRBV7-8,many,CASSLRPDTQYF
TRBV2,NA,CASSGTDSRLEQYF
TRBV5-1,few,CASSLAGGSNTEAFF
TRBV4-1,few,CASSQFLGVVSSYEQYF
TRBV2,few,CASSGDRLQPQHF
TRBV19,NA,CASSIAGADNEQFF
TRBV19,NA,CASRRETSGMGNEQFF
TRBV5-4,NA,CASSSGRDRSWGEQFF
TRBV5-4,many,CASSIEQGGTEAFF
TRBV18,few,CASSPGRTQYNEQFF
TRBV5-4,NA,CASKATSGTTDTQYF
TRBV18,many,CASSPNTATGELFF
TRBV5-5,NA,CASSLAGSGEKLFF
TRBV11-2,NA,CASSLRALAGGSYNEQFF
TRBV27,NA,CASSLVLGGNEQFF
TRBV4-1,NA,CASSQERTGIYEQYF
TRBV28,NA,CASSLYASGNTIYF
TRBV29-1,NA,CSRKQVSTDTQYF
TRBV4-3,once,CASSRTSGRDTQYF
TRBV5-1,few,CASSSPPAVYEQYF
TRBV19,NA,CASTSPEKKTFF
TRBV2,NA,CASSKYRGSYEQYF
TRBV6-1,NA,CASSPGGEQGYTF
TRBV10-1,NA,CASSGGLAGNEQFF
TRBV11-2,NA,CASSFGNTEAFF
TRBV5-4,once,CASSRTSGNSYEQYF
TRBV6-1,NA,CAGGPVGYEQYF
TRBV5-1,NA,CASSLTGRETQYF